Listed below are T cell receptor beta chains from one sample, sequenced in a study of cytomegalovirus exposure and HLA in healthy donors. TCRdb keeps only in-frame clones here, not all; method: immunoSEQ multiplex PCR. The table shows 120,000 to 150,000 clones, with over 60% occurring only once. The specimen sequenced was PBMCs. These TCRs come from a man aged 35 to 55 in good health and CMV-seronegative. Each CDR3 is given with its conserved first and last residue. D genes are given only for firm matches. The size entry is marked missing in some rows and otherwise reads once, few, many or a size class.

d_gene: .
abundance: .
v_gene: TRBV7-8
j_gene: TRBJ2-1
CDR3aa: CASSHTRTEYNEQFF
CDR3nt: TGTGCCAGCAGCCACACCCGGACAGAGTACAATGAGCAGTTCTTC

d_gene: TRBD2
abundance: .
v_gene: TRBV10-3
j_gene: TRBJ2-6
CDR3aa: CATHTSGLAGGSGANVLTF
CDR3nt: TGTGCCACCCATACCTCCGGACTAGCGGGGGGCTCTGGGGCCAACGTCCTGACTTTC

d_gene: TRBD1
abundance: .
v_gene: TRBV6-1
j_gene: TRBJ1-3
CDR3aa: CASSVNRDRQNTIYF
CDR3nt: TGTGCCAGCAGTGTAAACCGGGACAGACAAAACACCATATATTTT

d_gene: .
abundance: .
v_gene: TRBV19
j_gene: TRBJ1-2
CDR3aa: CASSERGSVGYGYTF
CDR3nt: TGTGCCAGTAGTGAACGCGGATCGGTGGGTTATGGCTACACCTTC

d_gene: .
abundance: .
v_gene: TRBV19
j_gene: TRBJ1-5
CDR3aa: CASTPQREYQPQHF
CDR3nt: TGTGCCAGTACCCCCCAACGGGAATATCAGCCCCAGCATTTT

d_gene: .
abundance: .
v_gene: TRBV5-1
j_gene: TRBJ2-3
CDR3aa: CASSLGSLNRYTDTQYF
CDR3nt: TGCGCCAGCAGCTTGGGGTCATTGAACAGATACACAGATACGCAGTATTTT

d_gene: TRBD2
abundance: few
v_gene: TRBV6-5
j_gene: TRBJ2-6
CDR3aa: CASSGGAGGANVLTF
CDR3nt: TGTGCCAGCAGCGGGGGGGCCGGTGGGGCCAACGTCCTGACTTTC

d_gene: .
abundance: .
v_gene: TRBV6-5
j_gene: TRBJ1-1
CDR3aa: CASSYSRDTEAFF
CDR3nt: TGTGCCAGCAGTTACTCTCGGGACACTGAAGCTTTCTTT

d_gene: TRBD1
abundance: once
v_gene: TRBV7-7
j_gene: TRBJ2-7
CDR3aa: CASSLGRQGDEQYF
CDR3nt: TGTGCCAGCAGCTTAGGACGACAGGGTGACGAGCAGTACTTC

d_gene: .
abundance: few
v_gene: TRBV5-6
j_gene: TRBJ2-2
CDR3aa: CASSHTELADTGELFF
CDR3nt: TGTGCCAGCAGTCATACTGAACTAGCAGACACCGGGGAGCTGTTTTTT

d_gene: TRBD1
abundance: .
v_gene: TRBV6-6
j_gene: TRBJ2-1
CDR3aa: CASSSRGPSYNEQFF
CDR3nt: TGTGCCAGCAGTTCCAGGGGGCCCTCCTACAATGAGCAGTTCTTC

d_gene: TRBD1
abundance: .
v_gene: TRBV28
j_gene: TRBJ2-3
CDR3aa: CASSHQDRGGHTQYF
CDR3nt: TGTGCCAGCAGCCATCAGGACAGGGGGGGACATACGCAGTATTTT

d_gene: .
abundance: .
v_gene: TRBV2
j_gene: TRBJ1-1
CDR3aa: CASSVEANFEAFF
CDR3nt: TGTGCCAGCAGTGTGGAGGCAAATTTTGAAGCTTTCTTT

d_gene: .
abundance: .
v_gene: TRBV4-1
j_gene: TRBJ2-5
CDR3aa: CASSQGQRETQYF
CDR3nt: TGCGCCAGCAGCCAAGGGCAGCGGGAGACCCAGTACTTC

d_gene: .
abundance: .
v_gene: TRBV4-1
j_gene: TRBJ2-7
CDR3aa: CASSYRVRAYEQYF
CDR3nt: TGCGCCAGCAGCTACAGGGTTAGAGCCTACGAGCAGTACTTC

d_gene: TRBD2
abundance: .
v_gene: TRBV6-5
j_gene: TRBJ2-7
CDR3aa: CASSYLESGGANEQYF
CDR3nt: TGTGCCAGCAGTTACTTGGAGAGCGGGGGGGCCAACGAGCAGTACTTC

d_gene: .
abundance: .
v_gene: TRBV7-3
j_gene: TRBJ2-1
CDR3aa: CASSPGEGDEQFF
CDR3nt: TGTGCCAGCAGCCCCGGCGAAGGAGACGAGCAGTTCTTC

d_gene: .
abundance: .
v_gene: TRBV19
j_gene: TRBJ2-7
CDR3aa: CASSRGGRGLYEQYF
CDR3nt: TGTGCCAGTAGTCGGGGTGGCCGTGGACTTTACGAGCAGTACTTC

d_gene: TRBD1
abundance: few
v_gene: TRBV7-2
j_gene: TRBJ1-4
CDR3aa: CASSRSGTGGEKLFF
CDR3nt: TGTGCCAGCAGCAGGTCCGGGACAGGGGGAGAAAAACTGTTTTTT

d_gene: .
abundance: .
v_gene: TRBV27
j_gene: TRBJ1-1
CDR3aa: CASSLSTPPRPIEAFF
CDR3nt: TGTGCCAGCAGTTTATCGACCCCACCCAGGCCGATTGAAGCTTTCTTT

d_gene: TRBD1
abundance: once
v_gene: TRBV5-1
j_gene: TRBJ2-7
CDR3aa: CASSVTGASGYEQYF
CDR3nt: TGCGCCAGCAGCGTAACAGGGGCCTCGGGCTACGAGCAGTACTTC

d_gene: TRBD2
abundance: .
v_gene: TRBV4-1
j_gene: TRBJ2-3
CDR3aa: CASSVGAGGGAFTDTQYF
CDR3nt: TGCGCCAGCAGCGTCGGGGCCGGCGGGGGGGCCTTTACAGATACGCAGTATTTT

d_gene: .
abundance: .
v_gene: TRBV19
j_gene: TRBJ1-4
CDR3aa: CASSIGGRRGEKLFF
CDR3nt: TGTGCCAGTAGTATAGGGGGAAGAAGGGGTGAAAAACTGTTTTTT

d_gene: .
abundance: .
v_gene: TRBV7-9
j_gene: TRBJ2-7
CDR3aa: CSSSGGAQYF
CDR3nt: TGTTCCAGCAGCGGAGGGGCTCAGTACTTC

d_gene: .
abundance: .
v_gene: TRBV10-2
j_gene: TRBJ1-1
CDR3aa: CASSEGEDTEAFF
CDR3nt: TGCGCCAGCAGCGAGGGGGAGGACACTGAAGCTTTCTTT

d_gene: TRBD1
abundance: .
v_gene: TRBV2
j_gene: TRBJ1-4
CDR3aa: CASSTGEKLFF
CDR3nt: TGTGCCAGCTCGACAGGGGAAAAACTGTTTTTT

d_gene: TRBD1
abundance: .
v_gene: TRBV18
j_gene: TRBJ1-1
CDR3aa: CASSPPENRGRTEAFF
CDR3nt: TGTGCCAGCTCACCACCGGAGAACAGGGGGCGAACTGAAGCTTTCTTT

d_gene: .
abundance: once
v_gene: TRBV6-6
j_gene: TRBJ2-1
CDR3aa: CASSRLLGPYNEQFF
CDR3nt: TGTGCCAGCAGTAGACTCCTAGGTCCCTACAATGAGCAGTTCTTC

d_gene: TRBD1
abundance: .
v_gene: TRBV4-1
j_gene: TRBJ1-1
CDR3aa: CASSQGDRGANTEAFF
CDR3nt: TGCGCCAGCAGCCAGGGGGACAGGGGAGCGAACACTGAAGCTTTCTTT

d_gene: TRBD2
abundance: once
v_gene: TRBV2
j_gene: TRBJ2-7
CDR3aa: CASSDDSGGSPYEQYF
CDR3nt: TGTGCCAGCAGTGACGATAGCGGGGGATCCCCCTACGAGCAGTACTTC

d_gene: .
abundance: few
v_gene: TRBV2
j_gene: TRBJ1-1
CDR3aa: CASIRGAGNTEAFF
CDR3nt: TGTGCCAGCATCCGGGGGGCGGGGAACACTGAAGCTTTCTTT

d_gene: TRBD2
abundance: .
v_gene: TRBV4-2
j_gene: TRBJ2-5
CDR3aa: CASSQEESGGRETQYF
CDR3nt: TGTGCCAGCAGCCAAGAGGAGAGCGGGGGGCGGGAGACCCAGTACTTC

d_gene: TRBD1
abundance: .
v_gene: TRBV6-5
j_gene: TRBJ1-1
CDR3aa: CASSRDREENTEAFF
CDR3nt: TGTGCCAGCAGTCGTGACAGGGAAGAGAACACTGAAGCTTTCTTT

d_gene: TRBD2
abundance: .
v_gene: TRBV18
j_gene: TRBJ2-7
CDR3aa: CASSPRAGRAYEQYF
CDR3nt: TGTGCCAGCTCACCACGGGCTGGGAGGGCCTACGAGCAGTACTTC

d_gene: TRBD2
abundance: .
v_gene: TRBV6-6
j_gene: TRBJ2-5
CDR3aa: CASSYSAGGPETQYF
CDR3nt: TGTGCCAGCAGTTACTCTGCGGGGGGGCCCGAGACCCAGTACTTC

d_gene: .
abundance: once
v_gene: TRBV13
j_gene: TRBJ1-2
CDR3aa: CASSLGLGGARTFGYTF
CDR3nt: TGTGCCAGCAGCTTAGGCCTTGGGGGGGCGCGTACTTTTGGCTACACCTTC

d_gene: .
abundance: .
v_gene: TRBV5-1
j_gene: TRBJ1-5
CDR3aa: CASSPGGSNQPQHF
CDR3nt: TGCGCCAGCAGTCCCGGGGGTAGCAATCAGCCCCAGCATTTT

d_gene: TRBD1
abundance: few
v_gene: TRBV19
j_gene: TRBJ1-5
CDR3aa: CASSMGQGPQPQHF
CDR3nt: TGTGCCAGTAGTATGGGACAGGGGCCCCAGCCCCAGCATTTT

d_gene: TRBD2
abundance: .
v_gene: TRBV5-1
j_gene: TRBJ2-3
CDR3aa: CASSSGTSGTDTQYF
CDR3nt: TGCGCCAGCAGTTCCGGGACTAGCGGGACAGATACGCAGTATTTT

d_gene: TRBD2
abundance: .
v_gene: TRBV7-8
j_gene: TRBJ2-5
CDR3aa: CASSLVETSGTQYF
CDR3nt: TGTGCCAGCAGCTTAGTTGAGACTAGCGGGACCCAGTACTTC

d_gene: .
abundance: .
v_gene: TRBV27
j_gene: TRBJ2-1
CDR3aa: CASSSQGTYNEQFF
CDR3nt: TGTGCCAGCAGTTCTCAGGGAACCTACAATGAGCAGTTCTTC

d_gene: TRBD1
abundance: few
v_gene: TRBV23-1
j_gene: TRBJ1-5
CDR3aa: CASSHRAGTENQPQHF
CDR3nt: TGCGCCAGCAGTCATAGAGCCGGGACAGAGAATCAGCCCCAGCATTTT

d_gene: .
abundance: .
v_gene: TRBV5-1
j_gene: TRBJ1-6
CDR3aa: CASSLNGVAKSSYNSPLHF
CDR3nt: TGCGCCAGCAGCTTGAACGGGGTCGCCAAGAGCTCCTATAATTCACCCCTCCACTTT

d_gene: TRBD1
abundance: .
v_gene: TRBV19
j_gene: TRBJ1-1
CDR3aa: CASSIIGTAVEAFF
CDR3nt: TGTGCCAGTAGTATTATAGGGACAGCCGTCGAAGCTTTCTTT

d_gene: TRBD2
abundance: .
v_gene: TRBV10-3
j_gene: TRBJ2-1
CDR3aa: CAISLLAGEGNEQFF
CDR3nt: TGTGCCATCAGCCTACTAGCGGGAGAAGGGAATGAGCAGTTCTTC

d_gene: TRBD2
abundance: .
v_gene: TRBV18
j_gene: TRBJ2-1
CDR3aa: CASSPLTSGLPYNEQFF
CDR3nt: TGTGCCAGCTCACCTCTGACTAGCGGGTTACCTTACAATGAGCAGTTCTTC

d_gene: TRBD2
abundance: .
v_gene: TRBV15
j_gene: TRBJ2-3
CDR3aa: CATSRSTSGRYTDTQYF
CDR3nt: TGTGCCACCAGCAGATCCACTAGCGGGAGGTACACAGATACGCAGTATTTT

d_gene: .
abundance: .
v_gene: TRBV19
j_gene: TRBJ1-2
CDR3aa: CASSTDGRGYGYTF
CDR3nt: TGTGCCAGTAGCACAGATGGCCGTGGGTATGGCTACACCTTC

d_gene: TRBD1
abundance: .
v_gene: TRBV19
j_gene: TRBJ2-7
CDR3aa: CASSKYAGTGGYYEQYF
CDR3nt: TGTGCCAGTAGTAAATACGCAGGGACAGGGGGTTATTACGAGCAGTACTTC

d_gene: TRBD2
abundance: .
v_gene: TRBV15
j_gene: TRBJ2-7
CDR3aa: CATSRSGGDGASKYF
CDR3nt: TGTGCCACCAGCAGATCGGGGGGGGATGGGGCGAGCAAGTACTTC

d_gene: .
abundance: few
v_gene: TRBV18
j_gene: TRBJ2-5
CDR3aa: CASSPHAGEEQYF
CDR3nt: TGTGCCAGCTCACCACACGCGGGTGAAGAGCAGTACTTC

d_gene: .
abundance: .
v_gene: TRBV18
j_gene: TRBJ2-3
CDR3aa: CASSPPQGFNWDTQYF
CDR3nt: TGTGCCAGCTCACCACCACAGGGATTTAATTGGGATACGCAGTATTTT